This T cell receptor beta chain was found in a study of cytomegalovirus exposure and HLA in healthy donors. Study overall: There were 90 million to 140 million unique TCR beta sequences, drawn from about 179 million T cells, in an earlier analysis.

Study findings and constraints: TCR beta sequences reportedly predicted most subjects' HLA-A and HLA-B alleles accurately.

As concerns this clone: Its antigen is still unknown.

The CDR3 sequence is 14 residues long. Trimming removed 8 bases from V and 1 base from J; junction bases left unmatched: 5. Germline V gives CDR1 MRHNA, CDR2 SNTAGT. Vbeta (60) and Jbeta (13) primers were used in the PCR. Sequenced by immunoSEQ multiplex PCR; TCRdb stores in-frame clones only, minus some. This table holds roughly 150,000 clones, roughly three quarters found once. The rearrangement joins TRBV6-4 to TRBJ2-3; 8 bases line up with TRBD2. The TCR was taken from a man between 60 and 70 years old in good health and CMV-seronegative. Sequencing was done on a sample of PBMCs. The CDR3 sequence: CASSSGRGTDTQYF. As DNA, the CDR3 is TGTGCCAGCTCGAGCGGGAGAGGCACAGATACGCAGTATTTT.